Listed below are T cell receptor beta chains from one sample, sequenced in a study of beta chain features in type 1 diabetes. Sequencing used immunoSEQ multiplex PCR; TCRdb keeps in-frame clones, though not all of them. The sample shows 40,000 or so clones, roughly 70% of them seen only once. Sequences were obtained from Tregs from blood. The receptors shown here come from a young woman with type 1 diabetes. Both conserved end residues are part of each CDR3. D genes are given only for firm matches. A clone size is listed for some rows: how often the clone was seen (once, few, many), or a class if it is expanded.

D | size | J | V | length | DNA | CDR3
- | few | TRBJ2-5 | TRBV7-8 | 11 | TGTGCCAGCAGCTTGAGTCGGACCCAGTACTTC | CASSLSRTQYF
- | - | TRBJ2-1 | TRBV10-3 | 12 | TGTGCCAACGGGGAGGCCTACAATGAGCAGTTCTTC | CANGEAYNEQFF
TRBD1 | - | TRBJ1-4 | TRBV4-3 | 16 | TGCGCCAGCAGCCAAGATTTGGACAGGGGAAAGGAAAAACTGTTTTTT | CASSQDLDRGKEKLFF
TRBD1 | - | TRBJ2-4 | TRBV7-9 | 13 | TGTGCCAGCAGCTTGTGGGACAGTCAGGGTCAGTACTTC | CASSLWDSQGQYF
- | - | TRBJ2-1 | TRBV28 | 15 | TGTGCCAGCAGCCAAAGCGGATTCTCCTACAATGAGCAGTTCTTC | CASSQSGFSYNEQFF
TRBD1 | - | TRBJ2-7 | TRBV7-2 | 15 | TGTGCCAGCAGCTCTCAAGCAGGGGGTAATTACGAGCAGTACTTC | CASSSQAGGNYEQYF
- | - | TRBJ1-1 | TRBV7-9 | 13 | TGTGCCAGCAGCTACGGGTCAGGGACTGAAGCTTTCTTT | CASSYGSGTEAFF
TRBD1 | - | TRBJ2-3 | TRBV30 | 15 | TGTGCCTGGACCCTGGGACAGGGTGGGACAGATACGCAGTATTTT | CAWTLGQGGTDTQYF
TRBD1 | - | TRBJ1-4 | TRBV2 | 14 | TGTGCCAGCAGTCCACAGGGGGGAGAGGAAAAACTGTTTTTT | CASSPQGGEEKLFF
TRBD1 | - | TRBJ2-1 | TRBV25-1 | 16 | TGTGCCAGCAGCATCCTAGGACAGGGGGCCCACAATGAGCAGTTCTTC | CASSILGQGAHNEQFF
TRBD2 | - | TRBJ2-7 | TRBV10-3 | 11 | TGTGCCATGGGACTAGCTTACGAGCAGTACTTC | CAMGLAYEQYF
- | - | TRBJ2-7 | TRBV21-1 | 19 | - | CASSKVGRGITRNVYEQYF
- | - | TRBJ2-3 | TRBV6-5 | 16 | TGTGCCAGCAGTTGGGGAGTACGGGAAAGCACAGATACGCAGTATTTT | CASSWGVRESTDTQYF
TRBD2 | once | TRBJ2-1 | TRBV29-1 | 13 | TGCAGCGTTGTAAGCCGGGAGGACAATGAGCAGTTCTTC | CSVVSREDNEQFF
- | - | TRBJ2-3 | TRBV7-9 | 16 | TGTGCCAGCAGCCCGGGAGCGGGCCAAGGCACAGATACGCAGTATTTT | CASSPGAGQGTDTQYF
- | few | TRBJ2-3 | TRBV7-9 | 16 | TGTGCCAGCAGCTTTTCCAGGCCTGAACGCACAGATACGCAGTATTTT | CASSFSRPERTDTQYF
- | few | TRBJ1-5 | TRBV2 | 12 | TGTGCCAGCAACGGGGGCAATCAGCCCCAGCATTTT | CASNGGNQPQHF
- | - | TRBJ2-3 | TRBV7-2 | 13 | TGTGCCAGCAGCTTGACAGGCCCAGATACGCAGTATTTT | CASSLTGPDTQYF
- | - | TRBJ1-2 | TRBV7-2 | 14 | TGTGCCAGCAGCTTAGAGGCCCTAGGCTCTGGCTACACCTTC | CASSLEALGSGYTF